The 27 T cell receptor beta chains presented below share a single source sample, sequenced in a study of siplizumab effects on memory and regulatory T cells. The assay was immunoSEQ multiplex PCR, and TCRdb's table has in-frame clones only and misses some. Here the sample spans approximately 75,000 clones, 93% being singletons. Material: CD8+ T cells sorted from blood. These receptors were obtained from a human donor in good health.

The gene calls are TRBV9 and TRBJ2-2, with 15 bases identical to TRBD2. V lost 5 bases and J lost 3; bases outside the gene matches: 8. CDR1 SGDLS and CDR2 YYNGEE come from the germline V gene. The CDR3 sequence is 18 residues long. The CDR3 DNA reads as TGTGCCAGCAGGCCGGGACTAGCGGGGGGCCCGTACACCGGGGAGCTGTTTTTT. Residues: CASRPGLAGGPYTGELFF.

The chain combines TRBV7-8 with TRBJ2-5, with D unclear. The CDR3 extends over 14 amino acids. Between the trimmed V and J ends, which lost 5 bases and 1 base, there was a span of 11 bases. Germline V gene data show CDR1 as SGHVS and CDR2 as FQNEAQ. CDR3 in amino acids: CASSQILLQETQYF. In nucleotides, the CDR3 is TGTGCCAGCAGCCAAATTCTGCTCCAAGAGACCCAGTACTTC.

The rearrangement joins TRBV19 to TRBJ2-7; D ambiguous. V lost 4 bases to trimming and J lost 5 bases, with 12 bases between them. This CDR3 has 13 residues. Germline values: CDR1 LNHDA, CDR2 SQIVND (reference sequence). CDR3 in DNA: TGTGCCAGTAGTACCGGGCCAACGGACGAGCAGTACTTC. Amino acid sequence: CASSTGPTDEQYF.

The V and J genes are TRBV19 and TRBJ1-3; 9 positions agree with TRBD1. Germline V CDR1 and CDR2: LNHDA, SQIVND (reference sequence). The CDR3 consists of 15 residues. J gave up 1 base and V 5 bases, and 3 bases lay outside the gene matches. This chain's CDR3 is CASSPGTGSGNTIYF. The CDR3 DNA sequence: TGTGCCAGTAGTCCCGGGACAGGGTCTGGAAACACCATATATTTT.

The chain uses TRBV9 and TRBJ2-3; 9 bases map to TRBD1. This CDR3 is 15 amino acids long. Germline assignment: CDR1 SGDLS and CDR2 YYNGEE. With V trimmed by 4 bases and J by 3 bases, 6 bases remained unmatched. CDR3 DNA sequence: TGTGCCAGCAGCACCGGGACAGGGTCGACAGATACGCAGTATTTT. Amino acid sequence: CASSTGTGSTDTQYF. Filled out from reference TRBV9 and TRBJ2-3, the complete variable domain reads DSGVTQTPKHLITATGQRVTLRCSPRSGDLSVYWYQQSLDQGLQFLIQYYNGEERAKGNILERFSAQQFPDLHSELNLSSLELGDSALYFCASSTGTGSTDTQYFGPGTRLTVL.

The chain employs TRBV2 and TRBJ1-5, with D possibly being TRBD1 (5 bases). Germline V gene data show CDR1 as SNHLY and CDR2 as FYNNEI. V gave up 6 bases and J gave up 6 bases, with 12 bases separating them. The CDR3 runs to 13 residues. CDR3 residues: CASRQPGFQPQHF. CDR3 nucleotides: TGTGCCAGCAGACAGCCAGGGTTTCAGCCCCAGCATTTT.

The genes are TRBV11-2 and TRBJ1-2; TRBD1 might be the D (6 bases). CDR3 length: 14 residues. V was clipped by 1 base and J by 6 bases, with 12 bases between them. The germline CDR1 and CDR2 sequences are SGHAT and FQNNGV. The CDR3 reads CASSLGRGKDGYTF. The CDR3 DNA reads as TGTGCCAGCAGCTTAGGCAGGGGCAAGGATGGCTACACCTTC.

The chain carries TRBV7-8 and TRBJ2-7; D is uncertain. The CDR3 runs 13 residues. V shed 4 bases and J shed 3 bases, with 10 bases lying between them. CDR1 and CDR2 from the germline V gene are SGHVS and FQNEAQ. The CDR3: CASSSSINYEQYF. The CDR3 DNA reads TGTGCCAGCAGCTCATCGATCAACTACGAGCAGTACTTC.

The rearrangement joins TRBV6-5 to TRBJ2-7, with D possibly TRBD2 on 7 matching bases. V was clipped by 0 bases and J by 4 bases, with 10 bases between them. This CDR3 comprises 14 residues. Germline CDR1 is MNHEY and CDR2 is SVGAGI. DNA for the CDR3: TGTGCCAGCAGTTACTCGGGGGGGCTATACGAGCAGTACTTC. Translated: CASSYSGGLYEQYF.

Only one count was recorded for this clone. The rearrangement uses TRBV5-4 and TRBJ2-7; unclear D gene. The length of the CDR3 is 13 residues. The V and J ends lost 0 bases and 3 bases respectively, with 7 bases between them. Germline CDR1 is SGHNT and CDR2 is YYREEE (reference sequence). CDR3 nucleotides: TGTGCCAGCAGCTTGGAAGATCGCTACGAGCAGTACTTC. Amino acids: CASSLEDRYEQYF.

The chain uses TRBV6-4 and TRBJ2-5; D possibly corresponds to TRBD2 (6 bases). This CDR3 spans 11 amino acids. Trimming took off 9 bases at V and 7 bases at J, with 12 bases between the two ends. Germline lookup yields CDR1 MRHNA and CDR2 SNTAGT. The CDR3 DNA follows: TGTGCCAGTCTAGCGACACGGACCCAGTACTTC. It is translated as CASLATRTQYF.

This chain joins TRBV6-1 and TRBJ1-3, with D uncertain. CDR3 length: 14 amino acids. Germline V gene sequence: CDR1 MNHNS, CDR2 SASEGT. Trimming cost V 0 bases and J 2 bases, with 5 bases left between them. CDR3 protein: CASSEAGTGNTIYF. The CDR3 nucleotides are TGTGCCAGCAGTGAAGCAGGGACTGGAAACACCATATATTTT.

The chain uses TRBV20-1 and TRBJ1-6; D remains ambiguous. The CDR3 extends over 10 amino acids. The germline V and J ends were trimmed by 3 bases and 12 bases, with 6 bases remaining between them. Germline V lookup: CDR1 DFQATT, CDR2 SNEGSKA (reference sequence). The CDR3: CSARWGPLHF. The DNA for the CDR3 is TGCAGTGCTAGGTGGGGACCCCTCCACTTT.

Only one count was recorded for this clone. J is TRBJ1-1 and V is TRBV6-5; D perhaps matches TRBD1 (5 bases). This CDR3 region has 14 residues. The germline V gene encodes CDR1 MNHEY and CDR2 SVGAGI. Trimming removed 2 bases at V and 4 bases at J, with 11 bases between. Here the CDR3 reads CASSYAERGTEAFF. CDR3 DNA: TGTGCCAGCAGTTACGCGGAGAGGGGCACTGAAGCTTTCTTT.

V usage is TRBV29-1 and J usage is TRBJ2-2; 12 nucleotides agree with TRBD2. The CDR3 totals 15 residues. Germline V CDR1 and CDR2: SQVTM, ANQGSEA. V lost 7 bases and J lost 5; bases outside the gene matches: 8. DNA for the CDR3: TGCAGCGCCGAAACTAGCGGGGGGTTAACCGGGGAGCTGTTTTTT. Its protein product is CSAETSGGLTGELFF.

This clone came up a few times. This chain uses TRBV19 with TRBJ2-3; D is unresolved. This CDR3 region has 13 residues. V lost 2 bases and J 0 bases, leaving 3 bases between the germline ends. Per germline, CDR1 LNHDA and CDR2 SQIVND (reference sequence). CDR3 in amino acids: CASSIQSTDTQYF. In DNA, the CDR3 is TGTGCCAGTAGTATACAGAGCACAGATACGCAGTATTTT.

CDR3 sequence (DNA): TGCGCCAGCGGTAAACCAGGGGTGGGTGATGAAAAACTGTTTTTT. Amino acids: CASGKPGVGDEKLFF. The chain joins TRBV10-1 to TRBJ1-4; a weak D match, TRBD1 (6 bases). The CDR3 spans 15 residues. Trimming took off 8 bases at V and 6 bases at J, with 19 bases between the two ends. Germline assignment: CDR1 WNHNN and CDR2 SYGVQD (reference sequence).

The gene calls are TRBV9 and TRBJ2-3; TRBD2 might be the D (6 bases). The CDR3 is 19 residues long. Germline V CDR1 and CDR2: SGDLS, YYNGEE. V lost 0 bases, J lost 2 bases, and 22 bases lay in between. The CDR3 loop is CASSVVSPIGGANTDTQYF. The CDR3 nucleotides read TGTGCCAGCAGCGTAGTAAGCCCGATCGGAGGGGCGAACACAGATACGCAGTATTTT.

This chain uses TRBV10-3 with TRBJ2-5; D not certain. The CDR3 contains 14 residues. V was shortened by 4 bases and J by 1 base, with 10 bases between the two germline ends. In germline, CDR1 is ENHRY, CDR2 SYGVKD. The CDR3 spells CAISVLDGQETQYF. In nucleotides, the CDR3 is TGTGCCATCAGTGTTCTTGACGGCCAAGAGACCCAGTACTTC.

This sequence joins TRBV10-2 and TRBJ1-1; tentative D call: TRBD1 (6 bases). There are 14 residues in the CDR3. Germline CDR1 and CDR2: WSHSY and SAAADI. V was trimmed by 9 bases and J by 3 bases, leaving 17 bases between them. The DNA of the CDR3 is TGCGCCAGTGGGGGCCAGGGTGATGACACTGAAGCTTTCTTT. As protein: CASGGQGDDTEAFF.

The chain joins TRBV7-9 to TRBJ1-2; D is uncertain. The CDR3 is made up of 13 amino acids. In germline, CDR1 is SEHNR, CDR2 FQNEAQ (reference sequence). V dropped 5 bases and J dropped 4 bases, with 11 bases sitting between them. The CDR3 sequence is CASSPVGPYGYTF. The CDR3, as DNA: TGTGCCAGCAGCCCGGTGGGTCCCTATGGCTACACCTTC.

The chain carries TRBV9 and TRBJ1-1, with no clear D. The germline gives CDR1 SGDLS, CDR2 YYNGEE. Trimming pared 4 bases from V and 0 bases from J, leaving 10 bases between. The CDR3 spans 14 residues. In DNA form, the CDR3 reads TGTGCCAGCAGCTCGTCGGGCCTGAACACTGAAGCTTTCTTT. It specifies CASSSSGLNTEAFF.

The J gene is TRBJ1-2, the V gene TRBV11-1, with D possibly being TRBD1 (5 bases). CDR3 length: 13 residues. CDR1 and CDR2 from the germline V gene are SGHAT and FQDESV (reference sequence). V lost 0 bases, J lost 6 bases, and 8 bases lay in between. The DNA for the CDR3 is TGTGCCAGCAGCTTAGCCCGGGGGGATGGCTACACCTTC. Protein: CASSLARGDGYTF. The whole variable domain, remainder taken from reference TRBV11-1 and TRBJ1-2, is EAEVAQSPRYKITEKSQAVAFWCDPISGHATLYWYRQILGQGPELLVQFQDESVVDDSQLPKDRFSAERLKGVDSTLKIQPAELGDSAMYLCASSLARGDGYTFGSGTRLTVV.

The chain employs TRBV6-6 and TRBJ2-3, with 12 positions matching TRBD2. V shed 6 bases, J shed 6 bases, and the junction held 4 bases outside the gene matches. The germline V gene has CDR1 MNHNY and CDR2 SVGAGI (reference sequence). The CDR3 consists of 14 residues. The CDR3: CASSLAGGHDTQYF. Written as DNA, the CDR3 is TGTGCCAGCAGCCTAGCGGGGGGGCACGATACGCAGTATTTT.

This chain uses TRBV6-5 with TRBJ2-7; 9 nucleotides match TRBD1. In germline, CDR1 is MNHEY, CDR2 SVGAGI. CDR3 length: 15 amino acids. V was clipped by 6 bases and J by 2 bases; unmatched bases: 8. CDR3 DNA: TGTGCCAGCAGCAATGGACAGGGGCCAACCTACGAGCAGTACTTC. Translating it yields CASSNGQGPTYEQYF.

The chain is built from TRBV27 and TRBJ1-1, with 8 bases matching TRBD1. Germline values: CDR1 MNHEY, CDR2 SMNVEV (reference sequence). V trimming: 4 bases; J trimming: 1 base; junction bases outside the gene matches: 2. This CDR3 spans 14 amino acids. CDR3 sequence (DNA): TGTGCCAGCAGTTCAGGACAGGGGAACACTGAAGCTTTCTTT. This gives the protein CASSSGQGNTEAFF.

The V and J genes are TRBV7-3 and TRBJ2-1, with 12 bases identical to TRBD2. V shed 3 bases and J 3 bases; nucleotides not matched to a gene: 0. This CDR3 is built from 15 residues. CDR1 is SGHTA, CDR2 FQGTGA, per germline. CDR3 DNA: TGTGCCAGCAGCTTGACTAGCGGGGGCTACAATGAGCAGTTCTTC. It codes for CASSLTSGGYNEQFF.